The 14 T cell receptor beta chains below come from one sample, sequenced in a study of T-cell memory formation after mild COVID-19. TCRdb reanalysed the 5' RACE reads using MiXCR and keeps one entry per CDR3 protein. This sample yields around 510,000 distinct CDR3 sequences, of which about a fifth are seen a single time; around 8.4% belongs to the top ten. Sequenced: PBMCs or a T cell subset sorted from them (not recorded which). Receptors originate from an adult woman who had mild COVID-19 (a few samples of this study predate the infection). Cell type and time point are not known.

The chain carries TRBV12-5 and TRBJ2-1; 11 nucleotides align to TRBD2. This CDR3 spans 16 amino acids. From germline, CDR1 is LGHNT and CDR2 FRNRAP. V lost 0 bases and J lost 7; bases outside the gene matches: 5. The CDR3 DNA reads TGTGCTAGTGGTTTGGTACTAGCGGGAGCGAGGAATGAGCAGTTCTTC. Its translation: CASGLVLAGARNEQFF.

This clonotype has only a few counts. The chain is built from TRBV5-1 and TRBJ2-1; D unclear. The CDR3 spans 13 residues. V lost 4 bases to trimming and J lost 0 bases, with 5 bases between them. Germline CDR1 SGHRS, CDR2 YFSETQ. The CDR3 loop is CASSTDSYNEQFF. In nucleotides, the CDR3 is TGCGCCAGCAGCACAGACTCCTACAATGAGCAGTTCTTC.

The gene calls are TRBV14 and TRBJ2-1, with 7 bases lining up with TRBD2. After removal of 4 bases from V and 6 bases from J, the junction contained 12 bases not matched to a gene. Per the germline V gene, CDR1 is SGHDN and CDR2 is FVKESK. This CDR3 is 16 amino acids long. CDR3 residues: CASSPKTSRLPNEQFF. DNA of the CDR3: TGTGCCAGCAGCCCCAAGACTAGCAGGTTACCCAATGAGCAGTTCTTC.

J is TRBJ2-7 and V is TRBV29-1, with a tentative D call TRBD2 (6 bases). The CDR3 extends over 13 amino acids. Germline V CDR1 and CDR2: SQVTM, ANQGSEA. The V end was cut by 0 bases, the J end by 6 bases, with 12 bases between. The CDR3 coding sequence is TGCAGCGTTGAAGAACGGGGAGGTGGCGAGCAGTACTTC. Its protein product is CSVEERGGGEQYF.

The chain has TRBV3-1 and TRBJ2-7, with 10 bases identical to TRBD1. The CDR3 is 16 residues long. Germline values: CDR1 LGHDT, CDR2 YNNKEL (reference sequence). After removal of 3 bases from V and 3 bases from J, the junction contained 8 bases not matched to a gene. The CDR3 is CASSHAGDRGLYEQYF. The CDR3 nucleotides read TGTGCCAGCAGCCACGCCGGGGACAGGGGCCTCTACGAGCAGTACTTC.

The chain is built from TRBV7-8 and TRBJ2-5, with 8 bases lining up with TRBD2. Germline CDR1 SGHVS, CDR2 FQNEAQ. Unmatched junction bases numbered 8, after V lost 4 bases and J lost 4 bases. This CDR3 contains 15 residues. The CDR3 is CASSWSSGIRETQYF. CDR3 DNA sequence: TGTGCCAGCAGCTGGAGTAGCGGGATTAGAGAGACCCAGTACTTC. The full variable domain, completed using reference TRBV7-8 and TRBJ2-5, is GAGVSQSPRYKVAKRGQDVALRCDPISGHVSLFWYQQALGQGPEFLTYFQNEAQLDKSGLPSDRFFAERPEGSVSTLKIQRTQQEDSAVYLCASSWSSGIRETQYFGPGTRLLVL.

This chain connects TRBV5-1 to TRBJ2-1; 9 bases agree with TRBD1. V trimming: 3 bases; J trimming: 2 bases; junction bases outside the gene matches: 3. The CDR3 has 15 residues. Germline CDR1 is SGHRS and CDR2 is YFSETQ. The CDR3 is CASSWTGEAYNEQFF. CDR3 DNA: TGCGCCAGCAGCTGGACAGGGGAGGCCTACAATGAGCAGTTCTTC.

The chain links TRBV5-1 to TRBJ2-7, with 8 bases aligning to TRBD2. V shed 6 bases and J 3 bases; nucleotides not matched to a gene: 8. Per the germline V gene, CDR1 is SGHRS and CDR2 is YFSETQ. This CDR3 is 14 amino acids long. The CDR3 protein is CASTRGSGDYEQYF. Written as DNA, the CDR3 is TGCGCCAGCACCCGTGGTAGCGGGGACTACGAGCAGTACTTC.

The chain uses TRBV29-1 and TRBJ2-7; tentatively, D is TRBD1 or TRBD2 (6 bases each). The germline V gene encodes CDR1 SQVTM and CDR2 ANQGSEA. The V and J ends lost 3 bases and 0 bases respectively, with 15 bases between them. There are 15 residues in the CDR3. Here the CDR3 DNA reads TGCAGCGTTGAGGGCCGTGGAGGGGGCTCCTACGAGCAGTACTTC. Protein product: CSVEGRGGGSYEQYF.

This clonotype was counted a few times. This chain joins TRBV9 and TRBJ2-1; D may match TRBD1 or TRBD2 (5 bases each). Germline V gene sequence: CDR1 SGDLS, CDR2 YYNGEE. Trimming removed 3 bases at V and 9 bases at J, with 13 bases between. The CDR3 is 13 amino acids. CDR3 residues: CASSAPSGGEQFF. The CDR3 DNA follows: TGTGCCAGCAGCGCGCCAAGTGGGGGTGAGCAGTTCTTC.

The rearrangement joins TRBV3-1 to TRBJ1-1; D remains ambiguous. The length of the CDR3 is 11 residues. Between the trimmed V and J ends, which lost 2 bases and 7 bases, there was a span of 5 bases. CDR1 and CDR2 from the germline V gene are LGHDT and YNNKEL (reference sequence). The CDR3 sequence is CASSQLNEAFF. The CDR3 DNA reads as TGTGCCAGCAGCCAACTCAATGAAGCTTTCTTT. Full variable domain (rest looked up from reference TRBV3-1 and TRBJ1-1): DTAVSQTPKYLVTQMGNDKSIKCEQNLGHDTMYWYKQDSKKFLKIMFSYNNKELIINETVPNRFSPKSPDKAHLNLHINSLELGDSAVYFCASSQLNEAFFGQGTRLTVV.

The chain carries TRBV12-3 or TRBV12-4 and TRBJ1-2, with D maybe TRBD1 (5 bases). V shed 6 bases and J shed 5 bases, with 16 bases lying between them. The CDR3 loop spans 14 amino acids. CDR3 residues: CASSPSSGGYGYTF. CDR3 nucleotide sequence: TGTGCCAGCAGCCCGTCCTCGGGGGGGTATGGCTACACCTTC.

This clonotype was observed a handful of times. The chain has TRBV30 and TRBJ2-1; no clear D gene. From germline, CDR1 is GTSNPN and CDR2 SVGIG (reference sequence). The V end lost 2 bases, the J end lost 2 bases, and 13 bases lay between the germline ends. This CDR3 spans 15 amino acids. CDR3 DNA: TGTGCCTGGAGTCCCGGCCTAACCCCCTACAATGAGCAGTTCTTC. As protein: CAWSPGLTPYNEQFF.

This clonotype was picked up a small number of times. The CDR3 loop is CASRRTNEQFF. CDR3 nucleotide sequence: TGTGCCAGCAGACGAACCAATGAGCAGTTCTTC. V is TRBV6-2 or TRBV6-3 and J is TRBJ2-1; D gene ambiguous. The germline gives CDR1 MNHEY, CDR2 SVGEGT. The V gene lost 6 bases and the J gene lost 6 bases, with 6 bases spanning the gap. This CDR3 spans 11 amino acids.